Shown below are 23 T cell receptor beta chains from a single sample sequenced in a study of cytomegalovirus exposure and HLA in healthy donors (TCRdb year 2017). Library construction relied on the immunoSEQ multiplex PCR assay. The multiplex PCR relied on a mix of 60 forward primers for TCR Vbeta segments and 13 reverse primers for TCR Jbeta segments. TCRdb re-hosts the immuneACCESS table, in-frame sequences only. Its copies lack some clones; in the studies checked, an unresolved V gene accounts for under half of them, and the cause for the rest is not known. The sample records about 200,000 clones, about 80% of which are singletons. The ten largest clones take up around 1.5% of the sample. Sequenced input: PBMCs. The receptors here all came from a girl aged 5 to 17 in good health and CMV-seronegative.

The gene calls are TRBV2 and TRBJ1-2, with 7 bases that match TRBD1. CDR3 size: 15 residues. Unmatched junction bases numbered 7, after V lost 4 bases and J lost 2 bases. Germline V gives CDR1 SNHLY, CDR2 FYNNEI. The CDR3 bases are TGTGCCAGCAGTGGGTGGGAACAGGGGAACTATGGCTACACCTTC. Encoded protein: CASSGWEQGNYGYTF.

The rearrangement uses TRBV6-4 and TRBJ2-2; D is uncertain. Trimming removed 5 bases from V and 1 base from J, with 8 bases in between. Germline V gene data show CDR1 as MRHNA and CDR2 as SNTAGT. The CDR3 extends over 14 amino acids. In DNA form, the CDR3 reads TGTGCCAGCAGTCGAGAGCGGAACACCGGGGAGCTGTTTTTT. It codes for CASSRERNTGELFF.

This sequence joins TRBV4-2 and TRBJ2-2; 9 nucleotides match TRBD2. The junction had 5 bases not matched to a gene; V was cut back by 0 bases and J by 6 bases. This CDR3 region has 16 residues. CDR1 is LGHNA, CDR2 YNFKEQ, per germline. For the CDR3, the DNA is TGTGCCAGCAGCCAAGAGTCTAGCGGGATGGCCGGGGAGCTGTTTTTT. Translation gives CASSQESSGMAGELFF.

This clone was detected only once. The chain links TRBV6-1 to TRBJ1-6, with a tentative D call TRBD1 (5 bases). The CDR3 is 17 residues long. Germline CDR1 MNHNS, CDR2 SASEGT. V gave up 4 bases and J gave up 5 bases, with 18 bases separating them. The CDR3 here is CASSGGVSPLNNSPLHF. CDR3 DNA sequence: TGTGCCAGCAGTGGGGGCGTGTCACCCCTCAATAATTCACCCCTCCACTTT.

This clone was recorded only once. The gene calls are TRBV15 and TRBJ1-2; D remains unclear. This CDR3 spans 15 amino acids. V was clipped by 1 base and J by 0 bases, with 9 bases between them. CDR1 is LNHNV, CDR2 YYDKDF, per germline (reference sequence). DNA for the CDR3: TGTGCCACCAGCAGAGCGGGGATCCCTAACTATGGCTACACCTTC. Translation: CATSRAGIPNYGYTF.

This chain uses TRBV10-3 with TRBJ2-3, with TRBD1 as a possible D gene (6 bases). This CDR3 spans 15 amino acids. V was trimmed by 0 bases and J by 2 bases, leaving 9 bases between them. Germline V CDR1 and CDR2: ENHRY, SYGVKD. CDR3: CAISESGAHTDTQYF. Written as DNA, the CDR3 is TGTGCCATCAGTGAGTCGGGGGCCCACACAGATACGCAGTATTTT.

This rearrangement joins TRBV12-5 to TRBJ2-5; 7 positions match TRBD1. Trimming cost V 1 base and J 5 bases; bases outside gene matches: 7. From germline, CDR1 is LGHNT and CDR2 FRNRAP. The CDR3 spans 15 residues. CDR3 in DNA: TGTGCTAGTGGTTTGGGGGACAGCCGGTCCGAGACCCAGTACTTC. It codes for CASGLGDSRSETQYF.

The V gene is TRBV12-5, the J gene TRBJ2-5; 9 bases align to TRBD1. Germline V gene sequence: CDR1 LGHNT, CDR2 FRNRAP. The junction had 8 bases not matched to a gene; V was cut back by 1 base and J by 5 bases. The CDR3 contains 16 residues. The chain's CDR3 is CASGLGRQGGRETQYF. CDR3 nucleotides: TGTGCTAGTGGTTTGGGGAGACAGGGGGGGCGCGAGACCCAGTACTTC.

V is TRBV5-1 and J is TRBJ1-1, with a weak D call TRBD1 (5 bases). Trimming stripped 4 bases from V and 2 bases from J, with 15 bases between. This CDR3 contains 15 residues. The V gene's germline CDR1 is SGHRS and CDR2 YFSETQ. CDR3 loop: CASSPVPRGNTEAFF. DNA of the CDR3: TGCGCCAGCAGCCCGGTACCTAGGGGTAACACTGAAGCTTTCTTT.

This CDR3 reads CASSLQGLGYNEQFF. CDR3 DNA: TGTGCCAGCAGCTTACAGGGTCTGGGCTACAATGAGCAGTTCTTC. The J gene is TRBJ2-1, the V gene TRBV7-9, with a weak D call TRBD1 (5 bases). Trimming took 2 bases from V and 3 from J, leaving 11 bases between them. CDR3 length: 15 amino acids. CDR1 and CDR2 (germline): SEHNR, FQNEAQ (reference sequence).

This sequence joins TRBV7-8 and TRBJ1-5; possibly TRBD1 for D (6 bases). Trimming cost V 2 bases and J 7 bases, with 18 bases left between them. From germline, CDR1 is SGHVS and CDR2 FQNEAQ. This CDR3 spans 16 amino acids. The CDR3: CASSLWGRGSGQPQHF. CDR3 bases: TGTGCCAGCAGCTTATGGGGGCGGGGTAGCGGGCAGCCCCAGCATTTT.

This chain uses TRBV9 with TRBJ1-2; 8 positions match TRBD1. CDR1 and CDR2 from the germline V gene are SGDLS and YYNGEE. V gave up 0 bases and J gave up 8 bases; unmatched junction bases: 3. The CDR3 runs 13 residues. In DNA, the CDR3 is TGTGCCAGCAGCGTAGACAGGGGGGGAGGCTACACCTTC. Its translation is CASSVDRGGGYTF.

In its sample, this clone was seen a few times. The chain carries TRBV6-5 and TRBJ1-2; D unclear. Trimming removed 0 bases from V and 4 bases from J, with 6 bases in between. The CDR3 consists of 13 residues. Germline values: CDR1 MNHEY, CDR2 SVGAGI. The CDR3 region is CASSYSTRYGYTF. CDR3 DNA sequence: TGTGCCAGCAGTTACTCGACACGCTATGGCTACACCTTC.

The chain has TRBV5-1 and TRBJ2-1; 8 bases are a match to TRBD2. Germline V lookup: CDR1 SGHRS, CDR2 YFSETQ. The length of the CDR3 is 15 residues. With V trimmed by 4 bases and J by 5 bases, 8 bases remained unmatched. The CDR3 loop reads CASSSAGTRNNEQFF. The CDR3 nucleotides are TGCGCCAGCAGCAGCGCCGGGACTAGGAACAATGAGCAGTTCTTC.

CDR3 sequence reads: CASSLGLADTGELFF. The CDR3 bases are TGTGCCAGTAGTCTCGGGCTAGCGGACACCGGGGAGCTGTTTTTT. The chain combines TRBV19 with TRBJ2-2; 7 nucleotides line up with TRBD2. Trimming cost V 5 bases and J 3 bases; bases outside gene matches: 6. Germline CDR1 is LNHDA and CDR2 is SQIVND (reference sequence). CDR3 length: 15 amino acids.

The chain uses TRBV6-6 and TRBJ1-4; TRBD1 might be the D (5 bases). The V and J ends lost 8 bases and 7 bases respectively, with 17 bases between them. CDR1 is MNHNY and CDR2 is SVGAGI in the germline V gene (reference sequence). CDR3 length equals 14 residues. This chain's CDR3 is CASRRGGVGEKLFF. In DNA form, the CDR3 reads TGTGCCAGCCGCCGGGGGGGAGTGGGTGAAAAACTGTTTTTT.

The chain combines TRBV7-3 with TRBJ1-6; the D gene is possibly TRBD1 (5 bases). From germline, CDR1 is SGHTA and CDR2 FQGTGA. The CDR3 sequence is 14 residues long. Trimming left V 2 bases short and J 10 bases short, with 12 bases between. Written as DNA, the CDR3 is TGTGCCAGCAGCTTAGGCCAGGGAGGGTCACCCCTCCACTTT. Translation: CASSLGQGGSPLHF.

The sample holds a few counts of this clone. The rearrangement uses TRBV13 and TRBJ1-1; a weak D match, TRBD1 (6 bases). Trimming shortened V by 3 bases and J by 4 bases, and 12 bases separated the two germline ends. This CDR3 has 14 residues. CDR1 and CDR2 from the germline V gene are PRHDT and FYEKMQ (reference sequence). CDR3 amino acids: CASSFAGEFTEAFF. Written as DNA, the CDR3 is TGTGCCAGCAGCTTTGCAGGGGAATTCACTGAAGCTTTCTTT.

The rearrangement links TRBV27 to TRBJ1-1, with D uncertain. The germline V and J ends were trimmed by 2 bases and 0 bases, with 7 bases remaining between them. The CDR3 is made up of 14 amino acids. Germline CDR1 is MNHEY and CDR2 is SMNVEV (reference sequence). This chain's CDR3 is CASSLPGMNTEAFF. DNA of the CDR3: TGTGCCAGCAGTTTACCGGGGATGAACACTGAAGCTTTCTTT.

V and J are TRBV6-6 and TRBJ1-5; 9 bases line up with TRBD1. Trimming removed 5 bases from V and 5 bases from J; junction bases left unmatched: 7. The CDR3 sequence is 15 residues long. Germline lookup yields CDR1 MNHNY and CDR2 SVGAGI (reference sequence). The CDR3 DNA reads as TGTGCCAGCAGTCCCCGGGACAGGGTTGATCAGCCCCAGCATTTT. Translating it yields CASSPRDRVDQPQHF.

In DNA, the CDR3 is TGTGCCAGCAGCTTCGAGTCGGGACAGGGGCGTGAAAAACTGTTTTTT. It codes for CASSFESGQGREKLFF. This rearrangement joins TRBV7-6 to TRBJ1-4; 10 bases match TRBD1. Germline V CDR1 and CDR2: SGHVS, FNYEAQ. CDR3 size: 16 residues. V lost 3 bases, J lost 7 bases, and 8 bases stayed unmatched.

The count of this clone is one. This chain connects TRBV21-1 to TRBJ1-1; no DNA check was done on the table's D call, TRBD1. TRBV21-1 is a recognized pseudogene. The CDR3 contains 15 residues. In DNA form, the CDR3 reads TGTGCCAGCAGCAATCGCAAACAGAACAACACTGAAGCTTTCTTT. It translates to CASSNRKQNNTEAFF.

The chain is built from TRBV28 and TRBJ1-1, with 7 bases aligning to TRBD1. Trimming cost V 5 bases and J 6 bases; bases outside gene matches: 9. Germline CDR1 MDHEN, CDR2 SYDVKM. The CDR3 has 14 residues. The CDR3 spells CASSLYRGKAEAFF. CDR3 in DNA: TGTGCCAGCAGTCTGTACAGGGGTAAGGCTGAAGCTTTCTTT.